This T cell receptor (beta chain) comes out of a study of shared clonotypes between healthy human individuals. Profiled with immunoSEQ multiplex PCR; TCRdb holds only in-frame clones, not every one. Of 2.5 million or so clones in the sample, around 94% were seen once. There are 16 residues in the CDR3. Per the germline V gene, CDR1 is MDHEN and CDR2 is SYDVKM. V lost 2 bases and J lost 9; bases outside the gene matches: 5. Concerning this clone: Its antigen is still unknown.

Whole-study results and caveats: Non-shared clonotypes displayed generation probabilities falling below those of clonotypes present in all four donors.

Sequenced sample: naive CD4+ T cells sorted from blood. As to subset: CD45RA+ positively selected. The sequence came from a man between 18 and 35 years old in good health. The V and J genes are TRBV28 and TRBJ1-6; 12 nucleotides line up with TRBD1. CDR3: CASSLGDRGLGSPLHF. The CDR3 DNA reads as TGTGCCAGCAGTTTAGGGGACAGGGGGCTGGGTTCACCCCTCCACTTT.